This T cell receptor beta chain was identified in a study of CD8 T cells in ankylosing spondylitis. The study, taken as a whole, reports: Matched ankylosing spondylitis synovial fluid reportedly contained a significantly enriched population of disease-linked clones. Apparently characteristic of ankylosing spondylitis blood was a TCR beta motif (eight highly homologous variants). Disease-linked clones had a CD8+ phenotype and relatively low frequency in peripheral blood. Several of the motif variants were reported before in synovial fluid and blood from reactive arthritis.

This clonotype was seen repeatedly, ten times or more. The antigen remains undetermined. With 2 bases removed from V and 4 bases from J, the gap between germline ends came to 7 bases. Germline CDR1 is SGDLS and CDR2 is YYNGEE. CDR3 size: 13 residues. TCRdb called the 5' RACE reads again in MiXCR, with one record for every CDR3 protein. The profile shows 30,000 or so distinct CDR3 sequences, about 5.6% of them singletons. The chain employs TRBV9 and TRBJ1-3; TRBD1 is a possible D gene (5 bases). Sample: blood, either unsorted or a sorted T cell fraction (not recorded which). This receptor was obtained from a female donor with ankylosing spondylitis or in good health (not recorded which). CDR3 bases: TGTGCCAGCAGCGTGGACATCGGAAACACCATATATTTT. As protein: CASSVDIGNTIYF.